These 32 T cell receptor beta chains originate from one sample sequenced in a study of OX40 agonist ivuxolimab in advanced cancers. The repertoire was sequenced with immunoSEQ multiplex PCR; TCRdb's copy has only in-frame clones and lacks some. The profile shows tens of thousands of clones, about 89% of them singletons. Sequenced here: CD4+ or CD8+ T cells sorted from blood, sampled in a trial of the OX40 agonist ivuxolimab. The receptors were sampled from an adult with an advanced solid tumor such as melanoma, head and neck, liver or kidney cancer.

The chain carries TRBV7-7 and TRBJ1-4; 10 positions agree with TRBD1. Germline loops: CDR1 SSHAT, CDR2 FNYEAQ (reference sequence). CDR3 size: 20 residues. Trimming removed 3 bases from V and 0 bases from J; junction bases left unmatched: 13. The DNA of the CDR3 is TGTGCCAGCAGCTTTTTGGCCGGGACAGGGGTGAATGCAACTAATGAAAAACTGTTTTTT. It codes for CASSFLAGTGVNATNEKLFF.

The chain combines TRBV28 with TRBJ2-1; 13 positions agree with TRBD2. V was clipped by 5 bases and J by 7 bases; unmatched bases: 5. Germline V CDR1 and CDR2: MDHEN, SYDVKM. This CDR3 has 15 residues. The CDR3 reads CASSETSGGRNEQFF. The CDR3 coding sequence is TGTGCCAGCAGTGAGACTAGCGGGGGGCGAAATGAGCAGTTCTTC. Supplemented by reference TRBV28 and TRBJ2-1, the full variable domain reads DVKVTQSSRYLVKRTGEKVFLECVQDMDHENMFWYRQDPGLGLRLIYFSYDVKMKEKGDIPEGYSVSREKKERFSLILESASTNQTSMYLCASSETSGGRNEQFFGPGTRLTVL.

The V call is TRBV6-5, the J call TRBJ2-2; a possible D gene is TRBD1 (5 bases). The CDR3 length is 14 residues. In germline, CDR1 is MNHEY, CDR2 SVGAGI. Trimming removed 1 base from V and 7 bases from J, with 10 bases in between. CDR3 sequence reads: CASSYYRTLGELFF. The CDR3, as DNA: TGTGCCAGCAGTTACTACAGGACCCTCGGGGAGCTGTTTTTT.

The chain carries TRBV6-6 and TRBJ1-1, with 8 bases identical to TRBD1. The CDR3 contains 13 residues. With 2 bases clipped from V and 7 bases from J, the junction kept 3 bases outside the gene matches. The germline CDR1 and CDR2 sequences are MNHNY and SVGAGI (reference sequence). CDR3 bases: TGTGCCAGCAGTTACCAGGGACAGGTTGAAGCTTTCTTT. Protein product: CASSYQGQVEAFF.

The rearrangement uses TRBV7-2 and TRBJ1-1; 7 nucleotides agree with TRBD1. V trimming: 4 bases; J trimming: 1 base; junction bases outside the gene matches: 3. The CDR3 covers 14 residues. From germline, CDR1 is SGHTA and CDR2 FQGNSA. CDR3 in amino acids: CASSSQGTNTEAFF. The CDR3, as DNA: TGTGCCAGCAGCTCACAGGGGACGAACACTGAAGCTTTCTTT.

This chain connects TRBV27 to TRBJ1-5, with D tentatively TRBD1 (6 bases). Germline CDR1 reads MNHEY; CDR2 reads SMNVEV (reference sequence). Trimming left V 6 bases short and J 1 base short, with 16 bases between. The CDR3 length is 16 residues. CDR3 protein: CASRLGGGRSNQPQHF. CDR3 DNA: TGTGCCAGCAGGCTCGGGGGGGGGCGAAGCAATCAGCCCCAGCATTTT.

V usage is TRBV7-8 and J usage is TRBJ2-7; TRBD1 agrees at 8 bases. V lost 4 bases and J lost 6; bases outside the gene matches: 2. CDR1 SGHVS and CDR2 FQNEAQ come from the germline V gene. The CDR3 spans 12 residues. CDR3 residues: CASSWGTGEQYV. The DNA for the CDR3 is TGTGCCAGCAGCTGGGGGACAGGCGAGCAGTACGTC.

This rearrangement joins TRBV2 to TRBJ2-3; D may be TRBD1 (6 bases). V was shortened by 2 bases and J by 4 bases, with 7 bases between the two germline ends. CDR1 and CDR2 from the germline V gene are SNHLY and FYNNEI. The CDR3 sequence is 13 residues long. The CDR3: CASSEQGPDTQYF. The CDR3 DNA is TGTGCCAGCAGTGAACAGGGGCCAGATACGCAGTATTTT. Complete variable domain (other parts from reference TRBV2 and TRBJ2-3): EPEVTQTPSHQVTQMGQEVILRCVPISNHLYFYWYRQILGQKVEFLVSFYNNEISEKSEIFDDQFSVERPDGSNFTLKIRSTKLEDSAMYFCASSEQGPDTQYFGPGTRLTVL.

The chain is built from TRBV7-2 and TRBJ2-7; 10 positions agree with TRBD1. V was pared by 5 bases and J by 2 bases, with 3 bases of the junction left unmatched. The CDR3 is 14 amino acids. Germline V CDR1 and CDR2: SGHTA, FQGNSA. Here the CDR3 reads CASSPGQGAYEQYV. As DNA, the CDR3 is TGTGCCAGCAGCCCCGGACAGGGGGCCTACGAGCAGTACGTC.

The J gene is TRBJ2-7, the V gene TRBV30; weak D call: TRBD2 (5 bases). The germline gives CDR1 GTSNPN, CDR2 SVGIG (reference sequence). The CDR3 is made up of 13 amino acids. Trimming shortened V by 0 bases and J by 9 bases, and 15 bases separated the two germline ends. The CDR3 DNA sequence: TGTGCCTGGAGTGTACCCGGGATCCAGTGGCAGTACTTC. Amino acid sequence: CAWSVPGIQWQYF.

This chain connects TRBV5-1 to TRBJ2-2; 7 bases match TRBD1. V shed 4 bases and J 6 bases; nucleotides not matched to a gene: 6. The germline CDR1 and CDR2 sequences are SGHRS and YFSETQ. The CDR3 has 14 amino acids. CDR3 nucleotides: TGCGCCAGCAGCCCTACGGGACAGTCCGGGGAGCTGTTTTTT. It is translated as CASSPTGQSGELFF.

This clone was counted between two and nine times. The chain is built from TRBV5-6 and TRBJ1-5; 7 nucleotides agree with TRBD1. The CDR3 runs to 15 residues. Trimming cost V 5 bases and J 6 bases; bases outside gene matches: 11. Germline V gene sequence: CDR1 SGHDT, CDR2 YYEEEE. Written as DNA, the CDR3 is TGTGCCAGCAGTAGACAGGGAGGGATAGTTCAGCCCCAGCATTTT. Translating it yields CASSRQGGIVQPQHF.

The V and J genes are TRBV28 and TRBJ1-2; D gene uncertain. Trimming left V 5 bases short and J 1 base short, with 11 bases between. Germline CDR1 reads MDHEN; CDR2 reads SYDVKM. The CDR3 has 14 amino acids. In nucleotides, the CDR3 is TGTGCCAGCAGTATTTCGGCGGTTAACTATGGCTACACCTTC. Its protein is CASSISAVNYGYTF.

V and J are TRBV7-9 and TRBJ1-6; D is perhaps TRBD1 (6 bases). The CDR3 extends over 15 amino acids. Germline CDR1 SEHNR, CDR2 FQNEAQ (reference sequence). Trimming stripped 2 bases from V and 7 bases from J, with 12 bases between. As DNA, the CDR3 is TGTGCCAGCAGCTTAAGGCACAGGGAGAATTCACCCCTCCACTTT. Translation: CASSLRHRENSPLHF.

The chain recombines TRBV18 with TRBJ1-5, with D tentatively TRBD1 (6 bases). The CDR3 consists of 15 residues. CDR1 and CDR2 from the germline V gene are KGHSH and LQKENI. The germline V and J ends were trimmed by 2 bases and 1 base, with 9 bases remaining between them. CDR3 loop: CASSPSRGSNQPQHF. CDR3 coding DNA: TGTGCCAGCTCACCAAGCAGGGGAAGCAATCAGCCCCAGCATTTT.

This sequence joins TRBV27 and TRBJ1-1, with D hard to call. The germline V gene encodes CDR1 MNHEY and CDR2 SMNVEV (reference sequence). This CDR3 spans 14 amino acids. Between the trimmed V and J ends, which lost 6 bases and 0 bases, there was a span of 11 bases. The CDR3 coding sequence is TGTGCCAGCAGCCAGCCACAGATGAACACTGAAGCTTTCTTT. As protein: CASSQPQMNTEAFF.

V usage is TRBV5-4 and J usage is TRBJ2-3; a weak D match, TRBD2 (5 bases). V dropped 4 bases and J dropped 4 bases, with 7 bases sitting between them. Per the germline V gene, CDR1 is SGHNT and CDR2 is YYREEE (reference sequence). CDR3 length equals 12 residues. CDR3 in amino acids: CASSQAADTQYF. CDR3 bases: TGTGCCAGCAGCCAAGCGGCAGATACGCAGTATTTT.

The V gene is TRBV29-1, the J gene TRBJ2-7; no clear D gene. V shed 2 bases and J shed 3 bases, with 5 bases lying between them. CDR3 length: 11 amino acids. Germline assignment: CDR1 SQVTM and CDR2 ANQGSEA. The CDR3 sequence is CSVEYNYEQYV. CDR3 in DNA: TGCAGCGTTGAATACAACTACGAGCAGTACGTC.

The chain combines TRBV11-2 with TRBJ2-2, with 7 positions matching TRBD1. Germline lookup yields CDR1 SGHAT and CDR2 FQNNGV. J lost 0 bases, V lost 3 bases, and 7 bases had no gene match. This CDR3 spans 17 amino acids. The CDR3 DNA is TGTGCCAGCAGCTTTATAGGGGGCCCCGCGAACACCGGGGAGCTGTTTTTT. Translation gives CASSFIGGPANTGELFF.

J is TRBJ2-1 and V is TRBV5-4; tentatively, D is TRBD1 (6 bases). The CDR3 consists of 15 residues. The V end lost 0 bases, the J end lost 8 bases, and 15 bases lay between the germline ends. CDR1 is SGHNT and CDR2 is YYREEE in the germline V gene (reference sequence). CDR3 region: CASSLAFRGQDEQFF. The CDR3 coding sequence is TGTGCCAGCAGCTTGGCCTTCAGGGGCCAGGATGAGCAGTTCTTC.

The chain is built from TRBV18 and TRBJ2-2; D is ambiguous. Trimming took 2 bases from V and 4 from J, leaving 2 bases between them. Germline lookup yields CDR1 KGHSH and CDR2 LQKENI. This CDR3 comprises 12 residues. The CDR3 sequence: CASSPSTGELFF. The CDR3 DNA is TGTGCCAGCTCACCAAGCACCGGGGAGCTGTTTTTT.

The chain employs TRBV5-1 and TRBJ2-1; the match to TRBD1 covers 9 bases. After removal of 0 bases from V and 10 bases from J, the junction contained 8 bases not matched to a gene. Germline CDR1 SGHRS, CDR2 YFSETQ. CDR3 length: 15 residues. The CDR3 DNA reads as TGCGCCAGCAGCTTGGAACAGGGGGCGATCGGGGAGCAGTTCTTC. Protein product: CASSLEQGAIGEQFF.

The chain uses TRBV5-4 and TRBJ2-1; a weak D match, TRBD1 (6 bases). CDR1 is SGHNT, CDR2 YYREEE, per germline (reference sequence). Trimming stripped 3 bases from V and 5 bases from J, with 18 bases between. The CDR3 extends over 16 amino acids. CDR3 amino acids: CASSSMTTGRDNEQFF. The CDR3 DNA sequence: TGTGCCAGCAGCTCGATGACGACAGGTCGGGACAATGAGCAGTTCTTC.

This chain links TRBV14 with TRBJ2-3, with D unresolved. Germline V gene sequence: CDR1 SGHDN, CDR2 FVKESK. V shed 1 base and J shed 7 bases, with 3 bases lying between them. There are 11 residues in the CDR3. CDR3 sequence reads: CASSQVNTQYF. The CDR3 region has the DNA TGTGCCAGCAGCCAAGTTAATACGCAGTATTTT. Looking up the rest from reference TRBV14 and TRBJ2-3 gives the full variable domain: EAGVTQFPSHSVIEKGQTVTLRCDPISGHDNLYWYRRVMGKEIKFLLHFVKESKQDESGMPNNRFLAERTGGTYSTLKVQPAELEDSGVYFCASSQVNTQYFGPGTRLTVL.

This clone was counted a single time. The V gene is TRBV5-4, the J gene TRBJ2-3; possible D gene TRBD1, 6 bases. Germline V CDR1 and CDR2: SGHNT, YYREEE (reference sequence). Trimming left V 4 bases short and J 6 bases short, with 15 bases between. This CDR3 comprises 14 residues. DNA for the CDR3: TGTGCCAGCAGCCGGGACATCCCTGAGGATACGCAGTATTTT. This encodes CASSRDIPEDTQYF.

The rearrangement joins TRBV7-8 to TRBJ2-7; possible D gene TRBD2, 5 bases. V was clipped by 4 bases and J by 2 bases, with 12 bases between them. Germline V gene sequence: CDR1 SGHVS, CDR2 FQNEAQ. This CDR3 contains 14 residues. In DNA, the CDR3 is TGTGCCAGCAGCTCCAAGGACTGGGCCTACGAGCAGTACTTC. Translation: CASSSKDWAYEQYF.

This sequence joins TRBV28 and TRBJ1-5; D ambiguous. The CDR3 is made up of 15 amino acids. The V gene's germline CDR1 is MDHEN and CDR2 SYDVKM. Trimming took 6 bases from V and 5 from J, leaving 17 bases between them. This chain's CDR3 is CASRAASFGYQPQHF. CDR3 DNA: TGTGCCAGCAGGGCGGCTTCATTTGGGTATCAGCCCCAGCATTTT.

The chain is built from TRBV6-6 and TRBJ2-7, with D perhaps matching TRBD1 or TRBD2 (5 bases each). Per the germline V gene, CDR1 is MNHNY and CDR2 is SVGAGI (reference sequence). Trimming shortened V by 1 base and J by 5 bases, and 9 bases separated the two germline ends. This CDR3 comprises 13 residues. DNA of the CDR3: TGTGCCAGCAGTTACTTGAGGGACCACGAGCAGTACTTC. The encoded protein is CASSYLRDHEQYF.

This clone showed up just once. The rearrangement links TRBV15 to TRBJ1-2; 7 bases fit TRBD1. Unmatched junction bases numbered 14, after V lost 0 bases and J lost 7 bases. The CDR3 is made up of 17 amino acids. Germline lookup yields CDR1 LNHNV and CDR2 YYDKDF (reference sequence). This chain's CDR3 is CATSRDLAAGGKAGYTF. The CDR3 DNA is TGTGCCACCAGCAGAGATCTAGCGGCAGGGGGAAAGGCTGGCTACACCTTC.

The chain carries TRBV4-1 and TRBJ2-1; D might be TRBD1 (7 bases). Per germline, CDR1 MGHRA and CDR2 YSYEKL. This CDR3 has 16 residues. Trimming shortened V by 1 base and J by 6 bases, and 16 bases separated the two germline ends. CDR3 nucleotides: TGCGCCAGCAGCCAAGTCAGGGGGGCGGGGACCAATGAGCAGTTCTTC. It translates to CASSQVRGAGTNEQFF.

CDR3 amino acids: CASRTGLAGLRGGELFF. The CDR3 coding sequence is TGTGCCAGCAGGACGGGACTAGCGGGCCTTCGGGGCGGGGAGCTGTTTTTT. The rearrangement uses TRBV7-2 and TRBJ2-2, with 12 bases lining up with TRBD2. CDR1 is SGHTA, CDR2 FQGNSA, per germline. The CDR3 is 17 residues long. Germline trimming cut 6 bases from V and 7 bases from J; bases unmatched to any gene: 12.

The chain employs TRBV5-4 and TRBJ2-5; TRBD2 is a possible D gene (6 bases). The V gene lost 1 base and the J gene lost 5 bases, with 12 bases spanning the gap. Germline V gene lookup returns CDR1 SGHNT and CDR2 YYREEE (reference sequence). The CDR3 totals 14 residues. CDR3 loop: CASSLTSLVETQYF. CDR3 coding DNA: TGTGCCAGCAGCTTGACTAGCCTCGTCGAGACCCAGTACTTC. Complete variable domain (other parts from reference TRBV5-4 and TRBJ2-5): ETGVTQSPTHLIKTRGQQVTLRCSSQSGHNTVSWYQQALGQGPQFIFQYYREEENGRGNFPPRFSGLQFPNYSSELNVNALELDDSALYLCASSLTSLVETQYFGPGTRLLVL.